These 2 T cell receptor beta chains were sequenced from one sample in a study of cytotoxic CD8 clonotypes in ibrutinib-treated CLL. Using immunoSEQ multiplex PCR, the repertoire was profiled, and TCRdb retains in-frame clones only, with some absent. The table shows approximately 45,000 clones, with over 60% occurring only once. Sample: PBMCs, taken after 24 months of ibrutinib treatment. The source of these receptors is a human donor with chronic lymphocytic leukemia.

The chain carries TRBV4-1 and TRBJ1-2; D call uncertain. The germline V gene encodes CDR1 MGHRA and CDR2 YSYEKL. V was shortened by 1 base and J by 1 base, with 7 bases between the two germline ends. This CDR3 region has 14 residues. CDR3 DNA sequence: TGCGCCAGCAGCCAAGGGAGAATTAACTATGGCTACACCTTC. Translation gives CASSQGRINYGYTF.

This clone was picked up a small number of times. The chain joins TRBV7-9 to TRBJ2-1; D ambiguous. The ends were cut back, 2 bases at V and 13 bases at J, with 12 bases in the middle. The germline V gene encodes CDR1 SEHNR and CDR2 FQNEAQ (reference sequence). There are 12 residues in the CDR3. Written as DNA, the CDR3 is TGTGCCAGCAGCTTAACGGGCCCGACCCAGTTCTTC. It is translated as CASSLTGPTQFF.